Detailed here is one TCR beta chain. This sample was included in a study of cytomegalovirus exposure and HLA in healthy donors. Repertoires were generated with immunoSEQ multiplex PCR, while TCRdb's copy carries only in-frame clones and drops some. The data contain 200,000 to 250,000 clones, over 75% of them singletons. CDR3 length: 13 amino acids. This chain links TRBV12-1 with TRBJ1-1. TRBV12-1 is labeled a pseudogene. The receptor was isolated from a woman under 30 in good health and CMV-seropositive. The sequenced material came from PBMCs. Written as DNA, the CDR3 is TGTGCCAGCAGCTCCCCTGTTGTCGCTGAAGCTTTCTTT. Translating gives CASSSPVVAEAFF.